The rows below give T cell receptor beta chains drawn from one sample of a study of cytomegalovirus exposure and HLA in healthy donors. Using immunoSEQ multiplex PCR, the repertoire was profiled, and TCRdb retains in-frame clones only, with some absent. Of over 200,000 clones listed, around 80% were seen once; the top ten hold about 3.8%. Sequencing input: PBMCs. The receptors stem from a male donor in good health and CMV-seronegative. The CDR3 runs from the conserved cysteine through the conserved F or W. Fields, in order: D gene, J gene, clone size, V gene, CDR3 DNA, CDR3 protein. The D gene is left open where the match is weak. Clone size is given for some rows only: seen once, a few or many times, or a class if the clone is expanded.

TRBD2	TRBJ2-1	-	TRBV13	TGTGCCAGCAGCTTGACTAGCGGGTACAATGAGCAGTTCTTC	CASSLTSGYNEQFF
-	TRBJ2-7	-	TRBV21-1	TGTGCCAGCAGCAAAGTGAGAACTAGCGGACCCAGATCCTACGAGCAGTACTTC	CASSKVRTSGPRSYEQYF
TRBD1	TRBJ2-6	-	TRBV2	TGTGCCAGCAGTAAGGGGGCGGGCGGGGCCAACGTCCTGACTTTC	CASSKGAGGANVLTF
-	TRBJ2-6	-	TRBV6-5	TGTGCCAGCAGTTTACGGGTTTCTGGGGCCAACGTCCTGACTTTC	CASSLRVSGANVLTF
TRBD2	TRBJ2-3	few	TRBV19	TGTGCCAGTACACGGGAGGGCCTGTCAGATACGCAGTATTTT	CASTREGLSDTQYF
-	TRBJ1-1	-	TRBV30	TGTGCCTGGAGTCCGGTGAACACTGAAGCTTTCTTT	CAWSPVNTEAFF
-	TRBJ2-2	-	TRBV9	TGTGCCAGCAGCGTGTTGTTGTCGACCGGGGAGCTGTTTTTT	CASSVLLSTGELFF
TRBD2	TRBJ2-7	-	TRBV13	TGTGCCAGCAGCCCCGCGGTAAGCGGGAGTTTAAGCGAGCAGTACTTC	CASSPAVSGSLSEQYF
TRBD1	TRBJ2-7	-	TRBV5-1	TGCGCCAGCAGCTTGAATACAGGGGCCTACGAGCAGTACTTC	CASSLNTGAYEQYF
TRBD1	TRBJ2-7	-	TRBV5-6	TGTGCCAGCAGCCTAGGACAGGGTATGAACGAGCAGTACTTC	CASSLGQGMNEQYF
-	TRBJ2-7	-	TRBV30	TGTGCCTGGAGTGCGCTAGGTAGCCCCTACGAGCAGTACTTC	CAWSALGSPYEQYF
TRBD2	TRBJ2-2	-	TRBV29-1	TGCAGCGCTCGAGCGGGAGGGCGGAACACCGGGGAGCTGTTTTTT	CSARAGGRNTGELFF
TRBD2	TRBJ2-7	-	TRBV6-5	TGTGCCAGCAGCCCCAGCGGGGTGAGCTCCTACGAGCAGTACTTC	CASSPSGVSSYEQYF
-	TRBJ2-3	once	TRBV7-7	TGTGCCAGCAGCTTAACCGGTGGCACAGATACGCAGTATTTT	CASSLTGGTDTQYF
TRBD1	TRBJ1-2	-	TRBV7-9	TGTTCCAGCAGCTTAGGACAGGGAGCTAACTATGGCTACACCTTC	CSSSLGQGANYGYTF
TRBD2	TRBJ2-3	-	TRBV5-1	TGCGCCAGCAGCTTGGAGGGACTAGCGGGAGGTGGACGGGATACGCAGTATTTT	CASSLEGLAGGGRDTQYF
-	TRBJ1-2	-	TRBV27	TGTGCCAGCAGTGGCCGGGACTCGACCTATGGCTACACCTTC	CASSGRDSTYGYTF
-	TRBJ2-5	-	TRBV7-9	TGTGCCAGCAGCTTAGGGGGAGAAGAGACCCAGTACTTC	CASSLGGEETQYF
TRBD1	TRBJ1-2	once	TRBV9	TGTGCCAGCAGCGCCGAGGACAGGGGGCGCCCCAACTATGGCTACACCTTC	CASSAEDRGRPNYGYTF
-	TRBJ2-3	once	TRBV5-5	TGTGCCAGCGAGGGGGTCACAGATACGCAGTATTTT	CASEGVTDTQYF
-	TRBJ1-1	-	TRBV18	TGTGCCAGCTCCCTCAGCGCGGCGGGGGGCAGGACTGAAGCTTTCTTT	CASSLSAAGGRTEAFF
TRBD2	TRBJ2-7	-	TRBV27	TGTGCCAGCAGTTTCGCGGGAGGCTACGAGCAGTACTTC	CASSFAGGYEQYF
-	TRBJ1-5	-	TRBV6-1	TGTGCCAGCAGACAGGGTAGCAATCAGCCCCAGCATTTT	CASRQGSNQPQHF
TRBD2	TRBJ2-7	few	TRBV28	TGTGCCAGCAGTTTATTGATAGCGGGGTCCTACGAGCAGTACTTC	CASSLLIAGSYEQYF
-	TRBJ2-6	-	TRBV15	TGTGCCACCAGCGTGCGTACAGGGTCTCCTGGGGCCAACGTCCTGACTTTC	CATSVRTGSPGANVLTF
TRBD1	TRBJ2-3	-	TRBV5-1	TGCGCCAGTTGCCGGGACAGGGGAACAGATACGCAGTATTTT	CASCRDRGTDTQYF
-	TRBJ2-7	once	TRBV5-1	TGCGCCAGCAACTTGGCCCTATCCAGCGCCCAGAGGTCCTACGAGCAGTACTTC	CASNLALSSAQRSYEQYF
-	TRBJ2-1	few	TRBV7-8	TGTGCCAGCAGCTTATATAAAGGGATAAGGCGGGACAGCTCCTACAATGAGCAGTTCTTC	CASSLYKGIRRDSSYNEQFF
TRBD1	TRBJ2-3	few	TRBV10-3	TGTGCCACCGGTGACAGGGCGGAAGATACGCAGTATTTT	CATGDRAEDTQYF
-	TRBJ1-5	few	TRBV27	TGTGCCAGCAGTTTTCGGGGGAATAGCAATCAGCCCCAGCATTTT	CASSFRGNSNQPQHF
TRBD2	TRBJ2-1	-	TRBV6-5	TGTGCCAGCAGAGCGGGAGTAGGAAATGAGCAGTTCTTC	CASRAGVGNEQFF
-	TRBJ2-1	-	TRBV5-1	TGCGCCAGCAGCTCCGTTCGGGGGTTCACCTACAATGAGCAGTTCTTC	CASSSVRGFTYNEQFF
-	TRBJ1-4	few	TRBV6-1	TGTGCCAGCAGTGATTATTTACACAAGGGGAACGGTGGTGAAAAACTGTTTTTT	CASSDYLHKGNGGEKLFF
TRBD1	TRBJ2-3	-	TRBV5-6	TGTGCCAGCAGCCCCTTGGGGACAGGGGGCACAGATACGCAGTATTTT	CASSPLGTGGTDTQYF
-	TRBJ1-1	few	TRBV18	TGTGCCAGCTCACAACAGGGGAACACTGAAGCTTTCTTT	CASSQQGNTEAFF
TRBD2	TRBJ2-1	-	TRBV9	TGTGCCAGCAGCGTAGAGGGACTAGCGTCCAATGAGCAGTTCTTC	CASSVEGLASNEQFF
-	TRBJ1-5	-	TRBV4-1	TGCGCCAGCAGCCAAGGTCAGGGCGGCCAGCCCCAGCATTTT	CASSQGQGGQPQHF
-	TRBJ1-1	few	TRBV6-4	TGTGCCAGCAGCGAGTCATCCGGGATGAACACTGAAGCTTTCTTT	CASSESSGMNTEAFF
-	TRBJ2-7	-	TRBV6-1	TGTGCCAGCAGTGAATACTGGTCCCCCTACGAGCAGTACTTC	CASSEYWSPYEQYF
TRBD1	TRBJ2-5	-	TRBV29-1	TGCAGCATAGGGGGACAGGGGCTTGAGACCCAGTACTTC	CSIGGQGLETQYF
-	TRBJ1-2	-	TRBV29-1	TGCAGCGTTGGCCAGGGGAGTGGCTACACCTTC	CSVGQGSGYTF
-	TRBJ1-1	-	TRBV5-1	TGCGCCAGCAGCACCCCCCGGGGAGATCAGAACGAAGCTTTCTTT	CASSTPRGDQNEAFF
-	TRBJ1-2	-	TRBV13	TGTGCCAGCAGCTTAGGGGGGGGAGCTAACTATGGCTACACCTTC	CASSLGGGANYGYTF